A single sample gave rise to the 9 T cell receptor beta chains below, sequenced in a study of T cell responses to AZD1222 COVID-19 vaccine. TCRdb's copy holds only in-frame clones and misses some; the assay was immunoSEQ multiplex PCR. The sample contains 110,000 to 150,000 clones, around 92% of which appear only once. The sequences come from peripheral blood, collected 28 days after the second AZD1222 dose. These receptors came from an adult who received the AZD1222 COVID-19 vaccine.

The CDR3 reads CASSLQGQPSETQYF. CDR3 nucleotide sequence: TGTGCCAGCAGCTTACAGGGACAACCCTCGGAGACCCAGTACTTC. This chain links TRBV7-2 with TRBJ2-5; TRBD1 is a possible D gene (6 bases). Germline lookup yields CDR1 SGHTA and CDR2 FQGNSA. The CDR3 runs to 15 residues. Trimming took 2 bases from V and 5 from J, leaving 15 bases between them.

This chain connects TRBV11-1 to TRBJ2-3; TRBD1 matches 7 bases. V lost 1 base and J lost 0; bases outside the gene matches: 4. This CDR3 contains 16 residues. CDR1 SGHAT and CDR2 FQDESV come from the germline V gene (reference sequence). The CDR3 nucleotides read TGTGCCAGCAGCTTAGGGCTCAGGGGGAGCACAGATACGCAGTATTTT. This encodes CASSLGLRGSTDTQYF.

The rearrangement links TRBV27 to TRBJ2-7, with 7 nucleotides matching TRBD2. V shed 0 bases and J 1 base; nucleotides not matched to a gene: 3. This CDR3 has 15 residues. The germline gives CDR1 MNHEY, CDR2 SMNVEV (reference sequence). The CDR3 sequence is CASSLSSGESYEQYF. In nucleotides, the CDR3 is TGTGCCAGCAGTTTATCGAGCGGGGAATCCTACGAGCAGTACTTC.

This chain uses TRBV19 with TRBJ1-2; D unclear. Germline V gene data show CDR1 as LNHDA and CDR2 as SQIVND (reference sequence). V was cut by 0 bases and J by 6 bases, with 5 bases left in between. This CDR3 contains 12 residues. The CDR3 spells CASSIDTDGYTF. The CDR3 DNA is TGTGCCAGTAGTATAGACACGGATGGCTACACCTTC. Filled out from reference TRBV19 and TRBJ1-2, the complete variable domain reads DGGITQSPKYLFRKEGQNVTLSCEQNLNHDAMYWYRQDPGQGLRLIYYSQIVNDFQKGDIAEGYSVSREKKESFPLTVTSAQKNPTAFYLCASSIDTDGYTFGSGTRLTVV.

The chain recombines TRBV9 with TRBJ2-3; D is perhaps TRBD2 (5 bases). CDR3 length equals 16 residues. V lost 4 bases to trimming and J lost 2 bases, with 17 bases between them. Germline assignment: CDR1 SGDLS and CDR2 YYNGEE. The CDR3 reads CASSTPDGGNTDTQYF. The CDR3 nucleotides are TGTGCCAGCAGCACCCCGGACGGAGGTAACACAGATACGCAGTATTTT.

This clone was picked up a small number of times. This sequence joins TRBV18 and TRBJ1-3, with D unclear. Trimming left V 2 bases short and J 0 bases short, with 5 bases between. Per germline, CDR1 KGHSH and CDR2 LQKENI. This CDR3 has 14 amino acids. The CDR3 loop reads CASSPSDSGNTIYF. CDR3 bases: TGTGCCAGCTCACCAAGTGACTCTGGAAACACCATATATTTT.

The chain has TRBV3-1 (or the pseudogene TRBV3-2) and TRBJ2-4, with TRBD1 identical over 8 bases. CDR3 length: 20 residues. J gave up 1 base and V 5 bases, and 19 bases lay outside the gene matches. From germline, CDR1 is LGHDT and CDR2 YNNKEL (reference sequence). CDR3 DNA sequence: TGTGCCAGCAGCGCCCGGGACAGGTACTCCCCGCGGAGTGCCAAAAACATTCAGTACTTC. Translated, it gives CASSARDRYSPRSAKNIQYF.

This chain joins TRBV25-1 and TRBJ2-5, with no clear D. Germline loops: CDR1 MGHDK, CDR2 SYGVNS. CDR3 length: 13 residues. V gave up 4 bases and J gave up 1 base, with 7 bases separating them. CDR3 sequence: CASSVGSQETQYF. As DNA, the CDR3 is TGTGCCAGCAGTGTGGGATCCCAAGAGACCCAGTACTTC.

V is TRBV6-5 and J is TRBJ1-1; D unclear. The CDR3 totals 14 residues. V shed 6 bases and J shed 3 bases, with 14 bases lying between them. CDR1 is MNHEY and CDR2 is SVGAGI in the germline V gene. CDR3 nucleotide sequence: TGTGCCAGCAGGTCTATACGGTCGGACACTGAAGCTTTCTTT. Amino acids: CASRSIRSDTEAFF.